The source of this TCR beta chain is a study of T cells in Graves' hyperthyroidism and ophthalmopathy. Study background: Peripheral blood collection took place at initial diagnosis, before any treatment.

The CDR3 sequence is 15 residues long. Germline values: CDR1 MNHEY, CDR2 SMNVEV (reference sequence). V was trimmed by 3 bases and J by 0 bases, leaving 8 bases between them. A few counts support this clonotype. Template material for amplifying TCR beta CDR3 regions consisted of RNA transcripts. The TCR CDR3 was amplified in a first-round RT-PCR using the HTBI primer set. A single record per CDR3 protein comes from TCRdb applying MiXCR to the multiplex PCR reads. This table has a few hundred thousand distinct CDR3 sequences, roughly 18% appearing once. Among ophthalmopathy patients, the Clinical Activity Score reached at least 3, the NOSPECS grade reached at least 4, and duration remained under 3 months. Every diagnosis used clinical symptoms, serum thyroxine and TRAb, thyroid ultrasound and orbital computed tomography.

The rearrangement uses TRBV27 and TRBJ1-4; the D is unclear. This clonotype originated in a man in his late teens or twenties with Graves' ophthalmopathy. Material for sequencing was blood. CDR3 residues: CASSFNGATNEKLFF. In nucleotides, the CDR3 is TGTGCCAGCAGTTTCAACGGTGCAACTAATGAAAAACTGTTTTTT.